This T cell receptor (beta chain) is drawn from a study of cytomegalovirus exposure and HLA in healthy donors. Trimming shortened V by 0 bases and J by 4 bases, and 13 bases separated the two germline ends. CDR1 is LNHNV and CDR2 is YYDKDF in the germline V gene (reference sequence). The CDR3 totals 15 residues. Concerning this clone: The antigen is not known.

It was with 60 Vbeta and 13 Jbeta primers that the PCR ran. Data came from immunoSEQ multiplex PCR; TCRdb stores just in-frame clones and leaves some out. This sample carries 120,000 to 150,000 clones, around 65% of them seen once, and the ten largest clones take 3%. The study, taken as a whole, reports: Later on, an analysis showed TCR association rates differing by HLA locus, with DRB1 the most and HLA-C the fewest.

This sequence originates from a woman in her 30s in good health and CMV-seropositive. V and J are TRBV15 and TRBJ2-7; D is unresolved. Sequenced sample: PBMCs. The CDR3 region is CATSRDQVPSYEQYF. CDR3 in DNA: TGTGCCACCAGCAGAGATCAGGTGCCTTCATACGAGCAGTACTTC.